This is a list of T cell receptor beta chains from one sample in a study of cytomegalovirus exposure and HLA in healthy donors. Clones were read by immunoSEQ multiplex PCR, and TCRdb kept only the in-frame ones, dropping some. This repertoire shows 110,000 or so clones, approximately 8.6% found once; its top ten account for 6%. Sequencing input: PBMCs. These receptor sequences come from a woman between 35 and 50 years old in good health and CMV-seropositive. The conserved cysteine and the conserved F or W are not part of the CDR3 here. D genes are given only for firm matches.

CDR3: AADGLAGDSYEQY; length: 13; D: TRBD2; V: TRBV30
CDR3: ASSIEPGYKRDEQY; length: 14; D: .; V: TRBV19
CDR3: ASSVDSHYGYT; length: 11; D: .; V: TRBV9
CDR3: ASSSHSGLADTQY; length: 13; D: TRBD2; V: TRBV10-1
CDR3: ASSLYGTSPENEQF; length: 14; D: .; V: TRBV27
CDR3: ASSLELLGALDEAF; length: 14; D: .; V: TRBV18
CDR3: AWSVGFWAEAF; length: 11; D: .; V: TRBV30
CDR3: SVVTTLHYGYT; length: 11; D: .; V: TRBV29-1
CDR3: ASSETRGSPLH; length: 11; D: .; V: TRBV6-1
CDR3: ASSADSGTSGIIEQF; length: 15; D: TRBD2; V: TRBV9
CDR3: ASSLGRGQGAYGYT; length: 14; D: TRBD1; V: TRBV13
CDR3: ASSDGQLNQPQH; length: 12; D: .; V: TRBV6-6
CDR3: ASSAGTGNSPLH; length: 12; D: TRBD1; V: TRBV6-5
CDR3: ASSFSGGQEQF; length: 11; D: TRBD2; V: TRBV7-3
CDR3: ASSQTPTGGVNSPLH; length: 15; D: TRBD1; V: TRBV5-1
CDR3: ASSVDPRSEPLH; length: 12; D: .; V: TRBV9
CDR3: ASSPTGGAGGYT; length: 12; D: .; V: TRBV14
CDR3: ASSSQGRRYGYT; length: 12; D: .; V: TRBV6-6
CDR3: ASSLVFEQY; length: 9; D: .; V: TRBV7-8